Listed here are 22 T cell receptor beta chains from one sample, sequenced in a study of cytomegalovirus exposure and HLA in healthy donors (dated by TCRdb to the late 2010s). The library came from the immunoSEQ multiplex PCR assay. A mixture of 60 forward primers for TCR Vbeta segments and 13 reverse primers for TCR Jbeta segments was used in the multiplex PCR. Here the immuneACCESS table is served through TCRdb, limited to in-frame sequences with V and J called. Missing clones are a known gap in these copies; in checked studies unresolved V genes cover under half, and the rest lacks a known reason. Here the sample has over 150,000 clones; around 75% occur a single time. The ten top clones hold roughly 1.4% of the sample. Sequencing was done on a sample of PBMCs. The receptors come from a man younger than 30 in good health and CMV-seronegative.

V gene TRBV28 combines with J gene TRBJ1-2; D is unclear. V gave up 6 bases and J gave up 8 bases, with 19 bases separating them. CDR3 length: 14 amino acids. Germline-derived CDR1 and CDR2 are MDHEN and SYDVKM. In DNA, the CDR3 is TGTGCCAGCAGGATGGTCGGCTTTGCGAGGGGCTACACCTTC. Translated, it gives CASRMVGFARGYTF.

The rearrangement joins TRBV5-1 to TRBJ2-2; 10 nucleotides agree with TRBD2. CDR3 size: 15 residues. From germline, CDR1 is SGHRS and CDR2 YFSETQ. V lost 6 bases, J lost 2 bases, and 4 bases stayed unmatched. In DNA, the CDR3 is TGCGCCAGCAAAACTAGCGGGACCAACACCGGGGAGCTGTTTTTT. This codes for CASKTSGTNTGELFF.

Regarding this clone: At one end the junction does not follow the germline gene, possibly because of a read error. This chain connects TRBV5-1 to TRBJ2-5, with 7 bases aligning to TRBD1. The CDR3 totals 15 residues. Germline V lookup: CDR1 SGHRS, CDR2 YFSETQ. The CDR3 loop reads CASSLSGTVQEIQYF. CDR3 bases: TGCGCCAGCAGCTTATCCGGGACAGTCCAAGAGATCCAGTACTTC.

The CDR3, as DNA: TGTGCCAGCCAGCGACAAGAGACCCAGTACTTC. Translation gives CASQRQETQYF. This sequence joins TRBV7-9 and TRBJ2-5; D is ambiguous. Trimming pared 8 bases from V and 2 bases from J, leaving 6 bases between. CDR1 SEHNR and CDR2 FQNEAQ come from the germline V gene (reference sequence). The CDR3 has 11 amino acids. Full variable domain (outside the CDR3, taken from reference TRBV7-9 and TRBJ2-5): DTGVSQNPRHKITKRGQNVTFRCDPISEHNRLYWYRQTLGQGPEFLTYFQNEAQLEKSRLLSDRFSAERPKGSFSTLEIQRTEQGDSAMYLCASQRQETQYFGPGTRLLVL.

The rearrangement joins TRBV7-8 to TRBJ2-3; D is unclear. Germline-derived CDR1 and CDR2 are SGHVS and FQNEAQ. The CDR3 consists of 16 residues. V lost 1 base and J 0 bases, leaving 11 bases between the germline ends. The CDR3 DNA is TGTGCCAGCAGCTTAGGGGCGTCACTTAGCACAGATACGCAGTATTTT. It is translated as CASSLGASLSTDTQYF.

The rearrangement uses TRBV2 and TRBJ2-7; no firm D call. Per germline, CDR1 SNHLY and CDR2 FYNNEI. The CDR3 has 13 residues. The V end was cut by 8 bases, the J end by 0 bases, with 11 bases between. In DNA, the CDR3 is TGTGCCAGCCGTGCTAGGTTCTCCTACGAGCAGTACTTC. Its protein product is CASRARFSYEQYF.

This chain uses TRBV30 with TRBJ1-1, with D tentatively TRBD1 (5 bases). V lost 0 bases and J lost 5, with 16 bases in between. The CDR3 is 15 amino acids. The germline CDR1 and CDR2 sequences are GTSNPN and SVGIG (reference sequence). This CDR3 reads CAWSVPGRVTTEAFF. Here the CDR3 DNA reads TGTGCCTGGAGTGTTCCAGGCAGGGTGACTACTGAAGCTTTCTTT.

The chain has TRBV19 and TRBJ2-2; 8 nucleotides align to TRBD1. The germline gives CDR1 LNHDA, CDR2 SQIVND (reference sequence). The CDR3 runs to 15 residues. V lost 3 bases, J lost 1 base, and 1 base stayed unmatched. The CDR3 loop reads CASSIGQGNTGELFF. The CDR3 DNA is TGTGCCAGTAGTATTGGACAGGGGAACACCGGGGAGCTGTTTTTT.

The rearrangement uses TRBV5-1 and TRBJ2-1; D is undetermined. The CDR3 is 13 amino acids. Trimming left V 0 bases short and J 5 bases short, with 6 bases between. The germline V gene encodes CDR1 SGHRS and CDR2 YFSETQ. The CDR3 reads CASSLGTNNEQFF. In DNA form, the CDR3 reads TGCGCCAGCAGCTTGGGTACTAACAATGAGCAGTTCTTC.

This clone was observed a single time. The chain uses TRBV5-1 and TRBJ1-2; TRBD1 agrees at 9 bases. The CDR3 length is 14 residues. CDR1 is SGHRS, CDR2 YFSETQ, per germline. V shed 3 bases, J shed 4 bases, and the junction held 4 bases outside the gene matches. The CDR3 reads CASSSQGAGYGYTF. The CDR3 coding sequence is TGCGCCAGCAGCTCACAGGGGGCAGGCTATGGCTACACCTTC.

This rearrangement joins TRBV7-6 to TRBJ1-1, with D perhaps TRBD1 (6 bases). CDR3 length equals 16 residues. V lost 1 base, J lost 8 bases, and 20 bases lay in between. Germline lookup yields CDR1 SGHVS and CDR2 FNYEAQ. CDR3 coding DNA: TGTGCCAGCAGCTTAGGAGTATACGGGACACTGGAGGAAGCTTTCTTT. This sequence encodes CASSLGVYGTLEEAFF.

This chain links TRBV7-9 with TRBJ2-7; TRBD1 matches 7 bases. The J segment lost 0 bases and the V segment lost 3 bases, leaving 14 bases of the junction unmatched. Germline assignment: CDR1 SEHNR and CDR2 FQNEAQ (reference sequence). CDR3 length: 18 amino acids. CDR3 DNA: TGTGCCAGCAGCTTCTCCGGGACAGCCTACTCTAGCTCCTACGAGCAGTACTTC. This codes for CASSFSGTAYSSSYEQYF. Using reference TRBV7-9 and TRBJ2-7 for the parts outside the CDR3, the full variable domain is DTGVSQNPRHKITKRGQNVTFRCDPISEHNRLYWYRQTLGQGPEFLTYFQNEAQLEKSRLLSDRFSAERPKGSFSTLEIQRTEQGDSAMYLCASSFSGTAYSSSYEQYFGPGTRLTVT.

This clone was counted a few times. This rearrangement joins TRBV5-4 to TRBJ2-2; 8 positions agree with TRBD2. The V segment lost 4 bases and the J segment 7 bases; nucleotides outside the gene matches: 12. The germline CDR1 and CDR2 sequences are SGHNT and YYREEE (reference sequence). The CDR3 is 16 residues long. CDR3 coding DNA: TGTGCCAGCAGCCAAGGTAACGGGAGGGGCGACGGGGAGCTGTTTTTT. It is translated as CASSQGNGRGDGELFF. Drawing the rest from reference TRBV5-4 and TRBJ2-2, the complete variable domain is ETGVTQSPTHLIKTRGQQVTLRCSSQSGHNTVSWYQQALGQGPQFIFQYYREEENGRGNFPPRFSGLQFPNYSSELNVNALELDDSALYLCASSQGNGRGDGELFFGEGSRLTVL.

This clone was detected a few times. CDR3 amino acids: CASSLSGEADTQYF. CDR3 coding DNA: TGCGCCAGCAGCTTGTCGGGGGAAGCAGATACGCAGTATTTT. This sequence joins TRBV5-1 and TRBJ2-3; tentatively, D is TRBD2 (6 bases). Trimming took off 1 base at V and 4 bases at J, with 10 bases between the two ends. The CDR3 consists of 14 residues. In germline, CDR1 is SGHRS, CDR2 YFSETQ. Full variable domain (missing parts from reference TRBV5-1 and TRBJ2-3): KAGVTQTPRYLIKTRGQQVTLSCSPISGHRSVSWYQQTPGQGLQFLFEYFSETQRNKGNFPGRFSGRQFSNSRSEMNVSTLELGDSALYLCASSLSGEADTQYFGPGTRLTVL.

This clone came up once. The rearrangement joins TRBV25-1 to TRBJ2-3; possibly TRBD2 for D (6 bases). This CDR3 contains 16 residues. Germline CDR1 and CDR2: MGHDK and SYGVNS. V lost 0 bases to trimming and J lost 0 bases, with 10 bases between them. The CDR3: CASSEYHSGSTDTQYF. CDR3 bases: TGTGCCAGCAGTGAATACCATAGCGGTAGCACAGATACGCAGTATTTT.

This rearrangement joins TRBV9 to TRBJ1-1; D perhaps matches TRBD1 (6 bases). The CDR3 length is 16 residues. Trimming left V 3 bases short and J 2 bases short, with 17 bases between. Germline V gives CDR1 SGDLS, CDR2 YYNGEE. The CDR3 bases are TGTGCCAGCAGCGAAGGAATACAGGGCATCAACACTGAAGCTTTCTTT. This codes for CASSEGIQGINTEAFF.

This chain links TRBV9 with TRBJ2-3; D is perhaps TRBD2 (5 bases). Looked up from germline, CDR1 is SGDLS and CDR2 is YYNGEE. The CDR3 length is 16 residues. Trimming left V 4 bases short and J 3 bases short, with 18 bases between. CDR3: CASSSRGRSDTDTQYF. As DNA, the CDR3 is TGTGCCAGCAGCTCTAGAGGGAGATCAGATACAGATACGCAGTATTTT.

The rearrangement uses TRBV5-4 and TRBJ2-1; D is possibly TRBD2 (5 bases). CDR1 SGHNT and CDR2 YYREEE come from the germline V gene (reference sequence). CDR3 length: 15 residues. Trimming removed 4 bases from V and 7 bases from J, with 18 bases in between. The DNA for the CDR3 is TGTGCCAGCAGCCCCCTCCTGGGAGAGGTGAATGAGCAGTTCTTC. This sequence encodes CASSPLLGEVNEQFF.

The rearrangement uses TRBV5-4 and TRBJ2-5, with D unresolved. Germline-derived CDR1 and CDR2 are SGHNT and YYREEE (reference sequence). Between the trimmed V and J ends, which lost 4 bases and 5 bases, there was a span of 15 bases. The CDR3 consists of 14 residues. Here the CDR3 reads CASSPPSVGETQYF. In nucleotides, the CDR3 is TGTGCCAGCAGCCCCCCTTCAGTCGGGGAGACCCAGTACTTC.

The sample holds a few counts of this clone. The V call is TRBV5-4, the J call TRBJ2-7; D may be TRBD1 (6 bases). V shed 3 bases and J shed 0 bases, with 13 bases lying between them. The length of the CDR3 is 15 residues. CDR1 is SGHNT, CDR2 YYREEE, per germline (reference sequence). The CDR3 here is CASSSRQAPSYEQYF. CDR3 DNA: TGTGCCAGCAGCTCCCGACAGGCTCCCTCCTACGAGCAGTACTTC.

The chain uses TRBV7-9 and TRBJ1-2; TRBD1 matches 7 bases. Per the germline V gene, CDR1 is SEHNR and CDR2 is FQNEAQ (reference sequence). The J segment lost 6 bases and the V segment lost 5 bases, leaving 6 bases of the junction unmatched. The CDR3 has 13 residues. In nucleotides, the CDR3 is TGTGCCAGCAGCCAGGGACAGTGGGATGGCTACACCTTC. Protein product: CASSQGQWDGYTF.

In its sample, this clone was seen once. J is TRBJ2-7 and V is TRBV5-1; D not certain. Germline V CDR1 and CDR2: SGHRS, YFSETQ. Deletions cut 4 bases from V and 0 bases from J, with 11 bases between. The CDR3 is 14 amino acids. CDR3 region: CASSLRQPSYEQYF. The CDR3 DNA follows: TGCGCCAGCAGCCTCCGACAACCCTCCTACGAGCAGTACTTC. The full variable domain, in which reference TRBV5-1 and TRBJ2-7 provide the parts outside the CDR3, is KAGVTQTPRYLIKTRGQQVTLSCSPISGHRSVSWYQQTPGQGLQFLFEYFSETQRNKGNFPGRFSGRQFSNSRSEMNVSTLELGDSALYLCASSLRQPSYEQYFGPGTRLTVT.